The 4 T cell receptor beta chains below all came from one sample that was sequenced in a study of Ad26.COV2.S vaccination and SARS-CoV-2 variants. Sequencing used immunoSEQ multiplex PCR; TCRdb keeps in-frame clones, though not all of them. The sample shows hundreds of thousands of clones, roughly 90% of them seen only once. Treatment here: some 20 received Ad26.COV2.S at low or high dose, single or two shots; about five received placebo; per-sample allocation not given. Sampling occurred on day 63 after the first vaccine or placebo injection. The specimen comprised peripheral blood, sampled in a trial of Ad26.COV2.S vaccine versus placebo. The receptor set was obtained from a person aged 18 to 65 who received the Ad26.COV2.S COVID-19 vaccine or a placebo.

The chain has TRBV24-1 and TRBJ2-1, with 9 bases identical to TRBD2. Germline loops: CDR1 KGHDR, CDR2 SFDVKD. The V and J ends lost 3 bases and 5 bases, in that order; junction bases with no gene match: 7. The CDR3 has 16 amino acids. The CDR3 DNA reads as TGTGCCACCAGTGATCCCCTAGCGGGGAGGAACAATGAGCAGTTCTTC. This sequence encodes CATSDPLAGRNNEQFF.

The DNA for the CDR3 is TGTGCCAGTAGCCGGTCCGGGACAGCTAAAACCGGGGAGCTGTTTTTT. Its protein product is CASSRSGTAKTGELFF. The J gene is TRBJ2-2, the V gene TRBV19; the match to TRBD1 covers 7 bases. CDR3 length: 16 amino acids. CDR1 and CDR2 from the germline V gene are LNHDA and SQIVND (reference sequence). V lost 6 bases and J lost 5; bases outside the gene matches: 12.

The chain joins TRBV15 to TRBJ2-7, with D uncertain. The V gene lost 6 bases and the J gene lost 3 bases, with 15 bases spanning the gap. The CDR3 spans 14 residues. In germline, CDR1 is LNHNV, CDR2 YYDKDF (reference sequence). The CDR3: CATSPRQTYYEQYF. For the CDR3, the DNA is TGTGCCACCAGTCCTCGCCAGACTTACTACGAGCAGTACTTC.

The genes are TRBV29-1 and TRBJ2-6, with D possibly being TRBD1 (5 bases). Per germline, CDR1 SQVTM and CDR2 ANQGSEA. This CDR3 has 14 amino acids. The V end was cut by 7 bases, the J end by 0 bases, with 10 bases between. CDR3 nucleotide sequence: TGCAGCGCCACGACAGACTCTGGGGCCAACGTCCTGACTTTC. Translating it yields CSATTDSGANVLTF.